One and the same sample provided the 26 T cell receptor beta chains below, sequenced in a study of read filtering for tumor transcriptome and immune sequencing. The library was built from about 400 ng RNA with molecular barcoded adaptors for alpha/delta and beta/gamma chains. Using its own MiXCR run on the reads, TCRdb lists one record per CDR3 protein. The data show approximately 90,000 distinct CDR3 sequences, with about 12% seen just once and more than 12% held by the top ten. The sample taken for sequencing was a population of CD138-negative cells sorted from bone marrow. All receptors come from a donor over 35 with multiple myeloma.

As concerns this clonotype: Being one base from a much bigger clone, this may be a read error. The V gene is TRBV5-1, the J gene TRBJ1-1; 7 bases map to TRBD1. Germline CDR1 is SGHRS and CDR2 is YFSETQ. The length of the CDR3 is 16 residues. V lost 4 bases to trimming and J lost 2 bases; unmatched junction nucleotides: 11. The chain's CDR3 is CASSPRYYRGNTEAFF. The CDR3 DNA reads as TGCGCCAGCAGCCCGAGGTACTACAGGGGCAACACTGAAGCTTTCTTT.

This clonotype showed up many times. This chain uses TRBV20-1 with TRBJ2-1, with TRBD2 matching over 8 bases. The CDR3 covers 15 residues. Trimming took 6 bases from V and 5 from J; bases not matched to a gene: 12. The germline CDR1 and CDR2 sequences are DFQATT and SNEGSKA (reference sequence). In nucleotides, the CDR3 is TGCAGTGCGCCCCGGGGACTAGGGGTGGACAATGAGCAGTTCTTC. Translating gives CSAPRGLGVDNEQFF.

Worth noting for this clonotype: This CDR3 is missing its conserved last phenylalanine or tryptophan, likely due to a read error. No DNA is shown, since the ends of the CDR3 on it are uncertain; the CDR3 is the one TCRdb lists. This chain connects TRBV11-2 to TRBJ1-1; TRBD1 is the table's D call, not checked against the DNA. The CDR3 sequence runs 16 residues, both termini included. Germline V gene sequence: CDR1 SGHAT, CDR2 FQNNGV. The CDR3 sequence: CASSLASGTGSAEALS.

This clonotype was picked up many times. The chain carries TRBV28 and TRBJ2-7; TRBD2 might be the D (5 bases). V lost 7 bases and J 0 bases, leaving 19 bases between the germline ends. Per germline, CDR1 MDHEN and CDR2 SYDVKM. This CDR3 region has 16 residues. The DNA of the CDR3 is TGTGCCAGCACCCTCCCTACGTCGGGAAGCTCCTACGAGCAGTACTTC. It encodes CASTLPTSGSSYEQYF.

In its sample, this clonotype was seen many times. The chain recombines TRBV20-1 with TRBJ2-2, with D possibly being TRBD1 (5 bases). CDR1 is DFQATT, CDR2 SNEGSKA, per germline (reference sequence). Trimming shortened V by 5 bases and J by 2 bases, and 12 bases separated the two germline ends. This CDR3 has 14 residues. This CDR3 is CSAEGVTNTGELFF. The CDR3 region has the DNA TGCAGTGCTGAAGGGGTAACAAACACCGGGGAGCTGTTTTTT.

This clonotype was counted ten times or more. V is TRBV19 and J is TRBJ2-3; the match to TRBD2 covers 8 bases. V shed 3 bases and J 2 bases; nucleotides not matched to a gene: 7. This CDR3 has 16 amino acids. Germline CDR1 LNHDA, CDR2 SQIVND (reference sequence). The CDR3 protein is CASSIGLAGLTDTQYF. The CDR3 DNA sequence: TGTGCCAGTAGTATTGGACTAGCTGGTCTCACAGATACGCAGTATTTT.

This clonotype was found a few times. V and J are TRBV29-1 and TRBJ2-6; D not certain. V lost 3 bases and J 1 base, leaving 13 bases between the germline ends. The CDR3 runs 16 residues. Germline loops: CDR1 SQVTM, CDR2 ANQGSEA. This CDR3 reads CSVDLPTSSGANVLTF. The DNA for the CDR3 is TGCAGCGTTGATCTTCCGACCAGTTCTGGGGCCAACGTCCTGACTTTC. Looking up the rest from reference TRBV29-1 and TRBJ2-6 gives the full variable domain: SAVISQKPSRDICQRGTSLTIQCQVDSQVTMMFWYRQQPGQSLTLIATANQGSEATYESGFVIDKFPISRPNLTFSTLTVSNMSPEDSSIYLCSVDLPTSSGANVLTFGAGSRLTVL.

This clonotype was counted between two and nine times. This chain uses TRBV7-8 with TRBJ2-5; TRBD1 is a possible D gene (6 bases). CDR3 length: 18 residues. CDR1 is SGHVS and CDR2 is FQNEAQ in the germline V gene. The germline V and J ends were trimmed by 0 bases and 7 bases, with 24 bases remaining between them. The CDR3 nucleotides read TGTGCCAGCAGCTTAGCCCTCACAGGGACGGGATGGGAAGCGACCCAGTACTTC. Translation: CASSLALTGTGWEATQYF.

At least ten counts were recorded for this clonotype. This chain uses TRBV11-2 with TRBJ2-3; D is unclear. This CDR3 comprises 18 residues. The V and J ends lost 1 base and 2 bases respectively, with 19 bases between them. Germline V CDR1 and CDR2: SGHAT, FQNNGV. The CDR3 is CASSLGVTGSPTTDTQYF. In DNA form, the CDR3 reads TGTGCCAGCAGCTTAGGGGTAACCGGCAGTCCTACCACAGATACGCAGTATTTT.

This clonotype was observed many times. The chain joins TRBV3-1 to TRBJ2-5; TRBD1 matches 10 bases. The CDR3 runs to 14 residues. V lost 3 bases, J lost 7 bases, and 5 bases stayed unmatched. Germline V gene data show CDR1 as LGHDT and CDR2 as YNNKEL (reference sequence). The CDR3 spells CASSHPGQGMTQYF. In nucleotides, the CDR3 is TGTGCCAGCAGCCACCCGGGACAGGGGATGACCCAGTACTTC.

This clonotype was counted ten times or more. The gene calls are TRBV7-2 and TRBJ2-3; D is unresolved. CDR3 length: 15 residues. The V gene lost 5 bases and the J gene lost 0 bases, with 12 bases spanning the gap. Germline CDR1 SGHTA, CDR2 FQGNSA. CDR3 nucleotide sequence: TGTGCCAGCAGCCGAATATTTAAGAGCACAGATACGCAGTATTTT. This sequence encodes CASSRIFKSTDTQYF.

This clonotype was picked up many times. This sequence joins TRBV28 and TRBJ2-1; 9 nucleotides agree with TRBD2. Germline CDR1 reads MDHEN; CDR2 reads SYDVKM. The CDR3 totals 13 residues. With V trimmed by 5 bases and J by 14 bases, 10 bases remained unmatched. The CDR3, as DNA: TGTGCCAGCAGTCCCCTTATTGCGGGAGGGAAGTTCTTC. Its translation: CASSPLIAGGKFF. The full variable domain, with the rest looked up from reference TRBV28 and TRBJ2-1, is DVKVTQSSRYLVKRTGEKVFLECVQDMDHENMFWYRQDPGLGLRLIYFSYDVKMKEKGDIPEGYSVSREKKERFSLILESASTNQTSMYLCASSPLIAGGKFFGPGTRLTVL.

The chain employs TRBV5-1 and TRBJ2-3; D is uncertain. The CDR3 contains 18 residues. Trimming took 4 bases from V and 0 from J, leaving 21 bases between them. Germline assignment: CDR1 SGHRS and CDR2 YFSETQ. The CDR3 protein is CASSPGRVHTTSTDTQYF. The CDR3 nucleotides are TGCGCCAGCAGCCCTGGACGAGTCCATACCACTAGCACAGATACGCAGTATTTT.

Remarks on this clonotype: It may be a read error: a sequence one base away is much more abundant. The V gene is TRBV21-1, the J gene TRBJ2-2. TRBV21-1 is a listed pseudogene. CDR3 size: 14 residues. Here the CDR3 DNA reads TGTGCCAGCAGCAAAGAATTCCGTACCGAGGAGCTGTTTTTT. Its translation: CASSKEFRTEELFF.

This clonotype was observed at least ten times. The chain has TRBV5-1 and TRBJ2-1; D perhaps matches TRBD2 (6 bases). The V end lost 2 bases, the J end lost 4 bases, and 13 bases lay between the germline ends. The CDR3 runs 15 residues. Germline lookup yields CDR1 SGHRS and CDR2 YFSETQ. In nucleotides, the CDR3 is TGCGCCAGCAGCTTCGGGGACTTGTTATACAATGAGCAGTTCTTC. Encoded protein: CASSFGDLLYNEQFF.

This clonotype was detected ten times or more. This sequence joins TRBV6-1 and TRBJ2-3, with 7 bases matching TRBD2. J lost 3 bases, V lost 8 bases, and 5 bases had no gene match. The germline V gene encodes CDR1 MNHNS and CDR2 SASEGT. This CDR3 has 13 residues. The CDR3 DNA reads as TGTGCCAGCGGGAGGACTAGAACAGATACGCAGTATTTT. It specifies CASGRTRTDTQYF.

This clonotype was found many times. The chain couples TRBV12-3 or TRBV12-4 to TRBJ2-5, with TRBD1 identical over 7 bases. After removal of 3 bases from V and 4 bases from J, the junction contained 5 bases not matched to a gene. This CDR3 comprises 14 residues. The CDR3 loop reads CASSLRTGRETQYF. Written as DNA, the CDR3 is TGTGCCAGCAGTTTGAGGACAGGCCGAGAGACCCAGTACTTC.

This clonotype was counted many times. The chain uses TRBV7-2 and TRBJ2-1; D remains ambiguous. This CDR3 spans 16 amino acids. CDR1 and CDR2 (germline): SGHTA, FQGNSA. The germline V and J ends were trimmed by 1 base and 0 bases, with 10 bases remaining between them. The CDR3 DNA follows: TGTGCCAGCAGCTTAGACTGGCAGGCCTCCTACAATGAGCAGTTCTTC. Translation gives CASSLDWQASYNEQFF. Using reference TRBV7-2 and TRBJ2-1 for the parts outside the CDR3, the full variable domain is GAGVSQSPSNKVTEKGKDVELRCDPISGHTALYWYRQSLGQGLEFLIYFQGNSAPDKSGLPSDRFSAERTGGSVSTLTIQRTQQEDSAVYLCASSLDWQASYNEQFFGPGTRLTVL.

To note about this clonotype: This clone may be a read error of a much larger clone one base away. The DNA of the CDR3 is TGTGCCAGCAGAGTAAGACACCTGAACACTGAAGCTTTCTTT. Amino acids: CASRVRHLNTEAFF. This chain uses TRBV6-6 with TRBJ1-1; D remains unclear. The ends were cut back, 6 bases at V and 0 bases at J, with 11 bases in the middle. CDR3 length: 14 amino acids. Germline V CDR1 and CDR2: MNHNY, SVGAGI (reference sequence).

The gene calls are TRBV19 and TRBJ1-5; unclear D gene. CDR3 length: 13 amino acids. Germline assignment: CDR1 LNHDA and CDR2 SQIVND (reference sequence). Trimming pared 3 bases from V and 5 bases from J, leaving 8 bases between. In DNA form, the CDR3 reads TGTGCCAGTAGTATCTTTGCGGATCAGCCCCAGCATTTT. This codes for CASSIFADQPQHF.

This clonotype was seen many times. The chain employs TRBV15 and TRBJ2-5; D remains unclear. V lost 0 bases and J lost 5, with 10 bases in between. Germline CDR1 and CDR2: LNHNV and YYDKDF (reference sequence). This CDR3 contains 14 residues. The CDR3 region is CATSRDSPKETQYF. The DNA of the CDR3 is TGTGCCACCAGCAGAGATTCACCGAAGGAGACCCAGTACTTC.

This clonotype has at least ten counts. This chain uses TRBV6-5 with TRBJ2-5; no reliable D call. The V end was cut by 2 bases, the J end by 3 bases, with 7 bases between. Germline V CDR1 and CDR2: MNHEY, SVGAGI. The CDR3 runs 13 residues. CDR3 bases: TGTGCCAGCAGTTACGGCCGAAAAGAGACCCAGTACTTC. It is translated as CASSYGRKETQYF.

This clonotype was found many times. CDR3: CASSYGEGGYNEQFF. CDR3 in DNA: TGTGCCAGCAGCTATGGCGAAGGGGGCTACAATGAGCAGTTCTTC. V is TRBV11-1 and J is TRBJ2-1; the D gene is possibly TRBD1 (6 bases). The germline CDR1 and CDR2 sequences are SGHAT and FQDESV (reference sequence). This CDR3 spans 15 amino acids. Trimming took 4 bases from V and 3 from J, leaving 13 bases between them.

This clonotype has a count of ten or more. The chain couples TRBV2 to TRBJ2-5; possibly TRBD2 for D (5 bases). The V end was cut by 6 bases, the J end by 3 bases, with 8 bases between. The length of the CDR3 is 12 residues. CDR1 is SNHLY, CDR2 FYNNEI, per germline. The CDR3: CASRLVKETQYF. Written as DNA, the CDR3 is TGTGCCAGCAGACTAGTGAAAGAGACCCAGTACTTC.

This clonotype was recorded many times. This chain uses TRBV12-3 or TRBV12-4 with TRBJ2-3; 8 bases are shared with TRBD2. The V segment lost 2 bases and the J segment 8 bases; nucleotides outside the gene matches: 3. CDR3 length: 13 residues. CDR3 region: CASSLSRGGTQYF. CDR3 DNA sequence: TGTGCCAGCAGTTTATCCCGGGGGGGTACGCAGTATTTT.

There are many counts of this clonotype. The V call is TRBV9, the J call TRBJ2-1; tentative D call: TRBD2 (6 bases). Trimming pared 2 bases from V and 8 bases from J, leaving 23 bases between. The germline V gene encodes CDR1 SGDLS and CDR2 YYNGEE. The CDR3 is 17 amino acids. The CDR3 nucleotides read TGTGCCAGCAGCGTTTACGGGCTTGGACGGGAGAGGGATGAGCAGTTCTTC. This translates into CASSVYGLGRERDEQFF.